The 23 T cell receptor beta chains reported below all come from one sample, sequenced in a study of T cell responses to AZD1222 COVID-19 vaccine. The protocol was immunoSEQ multiplex PCR, while the TCRdb copy is restricted to in-frame clones and leaves out a portion. The sample contains approximately 150,000 clones, approximately 90% of which appear only once. Source: peripheral blood, taken on day 0 of AZD1222 vaccination. The receptor source for this set is an adult in good health.

This chain links TRBV2 with TRBJ1-5, with 9 positions matching TRBD1. Germline V lookup: CDR1 SNHLY, CDR2 FYNNEI. J was trimmed by 3 bases and V by 0 bases; bases with no gene match: 9. This CDR3 is 18 amino acids long. The CDR3 coding sequence is TGTGCCAGCAGTGAAGCGCTTTACCGGACAGGGGTCAATCAGCCCCAGCATTTT. Translating gives CASSEALYRTGVNQPQHF.

The chain combines TRBV2 with TRBJ1-4; unclear D gene. The CDR3 loop spans 12 amino acids. V shed 8 bases and J shed 8 bases, with 12 bases lying between them. CDR1 is SNHLY, CDR2 FYNNEI, per germline. The CDR3 DNA reads as TGTGCCAGCCAGGATTCGGGAGAAAAACTGTTTTTT. It translates to CASQDSGEKLFF.

V and J are TRBV7-2 and TRBJ1-5; 7 bases match TRBD1. CDR1 SGHTA and CDR2 FQGNSA come from the germline V gene. The junction had 10 bases not matched to a gene; V was cut back by 5 bases and J by 0 bases. The CDR3 totals 17 residues. The CDR3 loop reads CASSTGQASYSNQPQHF. Written as DNA, the CDR3 is TGTGCCAGCAGCACCGGACAGGCATCCTATAGCAATCAGCCCCAGCATTTT.

This clone occurred once. The V and J genes are TRBV9 and TRBJ2-5; TRBD1 matches at 10 bases. This CDR3 spans 14 amino acids. The junction had 2 bases not matched to a gene; V was cut back by 4 bases and J by 2 bases. CDR1 and CDR2 from the germline V gene are SGDLS and YYNGEE. The CDR3: CASSSGQGQETQYF. CDR3 sequence (DNA): TGTGCCAGCAGCTCGGGACAGGGGCAAGAGACCCAGTACTTC.

This clone was seen more than once but under ten times. V gene TRBV5-4 combines with J gene TRBJ2-2; D call uncertain. Looked up from germline, CDR1 is SGHNT and CDR2 is YYREEE (reference sequence). The CDR3 is 11 residues long. The V end lost 10 bases, the J end lost 5 bases, and 9 bases lay between the germline ends. The CDR3 spells CAAVGTGELFF. DNA of the CDR3: TGTGCCGCGGTGGGTACCGGGGAGCTGTTTTTT.

This chain connects TRBV28 to TRBJ2-7, with TRBD2 matching over 7 bases. The junction had 12 bases not matched to a gene; V was cut back by 7 bases and J by 3 bases. The CDR3 has 15 residues. The V gene's germline CDR1 is MDHEN and CDR2 SYDVKM. CDR3 protein: CASKDPGGRIYEQYF. The CDR3 bases are TGTGCCAGCAAGGATCCAGGCGGGAGAATCTACGAGCAGTACTTC.

This clone was observed once. The chain employs TRBV9 and TRBJ2-1; D unclear. The CDR3 covers 15 residues. The V and J ends lost 3 bases and 6 bases respectively, with 16 bases between them. Germline CDR1 and CDR2: SGDLS and YYNGEE. This chain's CDR3 is CASSERSKPGNEQFF. The DNA of the CDR3 is TGTGCCAGCAGCGAACGTTCGAAGCCTGGCAATGAGCAGTTCTTC.

The chain couples TRBV6-2 or TRBV6-3 to TRBJ2-7, with a weak D call TRBD1 (5 bases). The CDR3 spans 13 residues. V was cut by 6 bases and J by 7 bases, with 16 bases left in between. Per germline, CDR1 MNHEY and CDR2 SVGEGT. CDR3 bases: TGTGCCAGCAGCCCCCTGTGGGGCCTTGAGCAGTACTTC. Its translation: CASSPLWGLEQYF.

This chain connects TRBV11-2 to TRBJ1-1; D is ambiguous. The CDR3 contains 14 residues. Germline V gene lookup returns CDR1 SGHAT and CDR2 FQNNGV. V lost 1 base to trimming and J lost 2 bases, with 8 bases between them. The CDR3 protein is CASSLVPGNTEAFF. CDR3 coding DNA: TGTGCCAGCAGCTTAGTACCGGGAAACACTGAAGCTTTCTTT.

The gene calls are TRBV19 and TRBJ2-2, with 10 bases matching TRBD1. CDR1 and CDR2 from the germline V gene are LNHDA and SQIVND (reference sequence). V shed 6 bases, J shed 6 bases, and the junction held 10 bases outside the gene matches. CDR3 length: 16 amino acids. CDR3 loop: CASRGTGAKAAGELFF. The CDR3 nucleotides read TGTGCCAGTAGAGGGACAGGGGCAAAGGCGGCCGGGGAGCTGTTTTTT.

The chain carries TRBV7-9 and TRBJ1-2; no clear D. This CDR3 comprises 13 residues. V lost 5 bases to trimming and J lost 4 bases, with 11 bases between them. CDR1 and CDR2 from the germline V gene are SEHNR and FQNEAQ (reference sequence). The CDR3, as DNA: TGTGCCAGCAGCCCGGCGAGGAGCTATGGCTACACCTTC. Amino acid sequence: CASSPARSYGYTF.

CDR3 coding DNA: TGTGCCAGCGGAAGGCCGGCTAGCCGCGGGAGAGAGACCCAGTACTTC. Translating it yields CASGRPASRGRETQYF. V and J are TRBV27 and TRBJ2-5, with 7 positions matching TRBD2. Losses at the gene ends were 8 bases for V and 4 bases for J; bases not matched to a gene: 16. Germline lookup yields CDR1 MNHEY and CDR2 SMNVEV (reference sequence). CDR3 length: 16 residues.

This clone has a single count. This chain joins TRBV2 and TRBJ1-5; D ambiguous. CDR1 is SNHLY and CDR2 is FYNNEI in the germline V gene. CDR3 length equals 13 residues. V was trimmed by 5 bases and J by 1 base, leaving 6 bases between them. CDR3 bases: TGTGCCAGCAGTCGGCAGAGCAATCAGCCCCAGCATTTT. Protein product: CASSRQSNQPQHF.

The chain links TRBV9 to TRBJ1-4, with a tentative D call TRBD1 (5 bases). This CDR3 is built from 14 residues. The germline V gene has CDR1 SGDLS and CDR2 YYNGEE. V was cut by 0 bases and J by 8 bases, with 11 bases left in between. CDR3 loop: CASSVGQGTEKLFF. The DNA of the CDR3 is TGTGCCAGCAGCGTAGGGCAGGGTACCGAAAAACTGTTTTTT.

The chain has TRBV7-3 and TRBJ2-2, with TRBD2 matching 14 bases. This CDR3 contains 19 residues. V shed 2 bases, J shed 3 bases, and the junction held 8 bases outside the gene matches. Germline assignment: CDR1 SGHTA and CDR2 FQGTGA. CDR3 loop: CASSLPGLAGEVDTGELFF. CDR3 sequence (DNA): TGTGCCAGCAGCTTACCGGGACTAGCGGGAGAGGTCGACACCGGGGAGCTGTTTTTT.

The chain carries TRBV15 and TRBJ1-1; 10 bases match TRBD1. V lost 6 bases to trimming and J lost 2 bases; unmatched junction nucleotides: 12. This CDR3 is built from 17 residues. Germline CDR1 and CDR2: LNHNV and YYDKDF (reference sequence). In nucleotides, the CDR3 is TGTGCCACCAGTAAGGGGCTGTGGGACAGGGGTAACACTGAAGCTTTCTTT. Its translation is CATSKGLWDRGNTEAFF.

This rearrangement joins TRBV19 to TRBJ1-6; D not certain. V was cut by 0 bases and J by 3 bases, with 6 bases left in between. The CDR3 is 15 amino acids. The V gene's germline CDR1 is LNHDA and CDR2 SQIVND (reference sequence). DNA of the CDR3: TGTGCCAGTAGTATAGACGGGCACTATAATTCACCCCTCCACTTT. It yields the protein CASSIDGHYNSPLHF.

The V gene is TRBV10-1, the J gene TRBJ2-3, with TRBD2 identical over 8 bases. The CDR3 sequence is 14 residues long. With 6 bases clipped from V and 0 bases from J, the junction kept 2 bases outside the gene matches. Germline-derived CDR1 and CDR2 are WNHNN and SYGVQD (reference sequence). CDR3 in DNA: TGCGCCAGCAGCCCTAGCGGGAGCACAGATACGCAGTATTTT. It yields the protein CASSPSGSTDTQYF.

This chain uses TRBV6-2 or TRBV6-3 with TRBJ1-2, with a weak D call TRBD1 (5 bases). Germline V gene data show CDR1 as MNHEY and CDR2 as SVGEGT. This CDR3 is built from 14 residues. V lost 5 bases and J 7 bases, leaving 17 bases between the germline ends. CDR3 DNA sequence: TGTGCCAGCAGTCTCAATGACGGGACGGGTGGCTACACCTTC. Protein sequence: CASSLNDGTGGYTF.

Written as DNA, the CDR3 is TGCGCCAGCAGGGAAAGGACTAGCGGGAGGACCTACAATGAGCAGTTCTTC. Translating gives CASRERTSGRTYNEQFF. The chain recombines TRBV5-1 with TRBJ2-1; 14 nucleotides align to TRBD2. This CDR3 region has 17 residues. V lost 5 bases and J lost 2; bases outside the gene matches: 6. Looked up from germline, CDR1 is SGHRS and CDR2 is YFSETQ.

The genes are TRBV3-1 (or the pseudogene TRBV3-2) and TRBJ1-4; 7 bases align to TRBD1. The CDR3 has 15 residues. In germline, CDR1 is LGHDT, CDR2 YNNKEL (reference sequence). Germline trimming cut 4 bases from V and 3 bases from J; bases unmatched to any gene: 5. The CDR3 region has the DNA TGTGCCAGCAGCCTCGACAGGGCCCCTAATGAAAAACTGTTTTTT. It yields the protein CASSLDRAPNEKLFF.

The J gene is TRBJ1-6, the V gene TRBV6-5, with 9 bases that match TRBD1. The CDR3 runs to 15 residues. Germline CDR1 and CDR2: MNHEY and SVGAGI. Losses at the gene ends were 3 bases for V and 10 bases for J; bases not matched to a gene: 7. CDR3 sequence reads: CASSYEGQGGSPLHF. CDR3 nucleotides: TGTGCCAGCAGTTATGAGGGACAGGGAGGATCACCCCTCCACTTT.

The chain carries TRBV6-4 and TRBJ1-1, with D perhaps matching TRBD1 (5 bases). Germline V gene data show CDR1 as MRHNA and CDR2 as SNTAGT. This CDR3 is built from 13 residues. V lost 6 bases to trimming and J lost 5 bases, with 13 bases between them. CDR3 protein: CASSPQGPTEAFF. DNA of the CDR3: TGTGCCAGCAGCCCCCAGGGACCGACTGAAGCTTTCTTT.